This entry lists 3 T cell receptor beta chains sequenced from one sample in a study of T-cell memory formation after mild COVID-19. TCRdb processed the 5' RACE reads anew with MiXCR; each CDR3 protein has one entry. The data hold hundreds of thousands of distinct CDR3 sequences, with around 19% observed a single time. The specimen sequenced was PBMCs or a T cell subset sorted from them (not recorded which). The source is a man between 18 and 29 years old who had mild COVID-19 (a few samples of this study predate the infection). Cell type and time point are not known.

This clonotype was detected only a few times. This chain connects TRBV12-3 or TRBV12-4 to TRBJ2-1; no clear D. V lost 10 bases and J lost 7, with 17 bases in between. CDR3 length: 13 residues. CDR3 region: CATSVGLGNEQFF. CDR3 nucleotides: TGTGCCACCTCGGTTGGGCTCGGGAATGAGCAGTTCTTC.

This clonotype was observed at least ten times. One end of the junction varies from germline; a read error may be responsible. The V call is TRBV5-1, the J call TRBJ1-5; D possibly corresponds to TRBD1 (5 bases). Per germline, CDR1 SGHRS and CDR2 YFSETQ. CDR3 length: 13 residues. The CDR3 sequence: CASSRDSNQPQHF. CDR3 DNA: TGTGCCAGCAGTCGGGACAGCAATCAGCCCCAGCATTTT.

This clonotype was counted between two and nine times. The V call is TRBV5-4, the J call TRBJ1-2; TRBD1 matches 9 bases. The J segment lost 1 base and the V segment lost 4 bases, leaving 8 bases of the junction unmatched. Germline CDR1 SGHNT, CDR2 YYREEE (reference sequence). The CDR3 is made up of 16 amino acids. CDR3 bases: TGTGCCAGCAGCGCTTCCGGGACAGGGTATAACTATGGCTACACCTTC. It encodes CASSASGTGYNYGYTF.